These 10 T cell receptor beta chains originate from one sample sequenced in a study of shared clonotypes between healthy human individuals. Libraries were prepared by immunoSEQ multiplex PCR; TCRdb keeps only in-frame clonotypes and omits some of them. The sample holds more than 850,000 clones, around 78% seen once. The sequencing input was memory CD4+ T cells from PBMCs. The subset: CD45RA-negative fraction. Every receptor here comes from a man between 18 and 35 years old in good health. Some clones in this sample may be carry-over from other donors' samples.

This chain connects TRBV28 to TRBJ2-4, with D tentatively TRBD1 (5 bases). The CDR3 contains 15 residues. Between the trimmed V and J ends, which lost 7 bases and 0 bases, there was a span of 13 bases. CDR1 MDHEN and CDR2 SYDVKM come from the germline V gene. As DNA, the CDR3 is TGTGCCAGCACCGAGGTTAGGGGAGCCAAAAACATTCAGTACTTC. Protein product: CASTEVRGAKNIQYF.

This clone occurred once. The chain couples TRBV5-1 to TRBJ1-1; tentatively, D is TRBD1 (6 bases). CDR3 length equals 14 residues. Germline CDR1 is SGHRS and CDR2 is YFSETQ. Trimming left V 3 bases short and J 5 bases short, with 14 bases between. CDR3 sequence: CASSSTTGLTEAFF. The CDR3 DNA follows: TGCGCCAGCAGCTCCACAACAGGGTTAACTGAAGCTTTCTTT.

The chain has TRBV19 and TRBJ1-1; D is possibly TRBD1 (6 bases). CDR1 and CDR2 (germline): LNHDA, SQIVND (reference sequence). The CDR3 is made up of 15 amino acids. Trimming shortened V by 7 bases and J by 2 bases, and 17 bases separated the two germline ends. For the CDR3, the DNA is TGTGCCAGTAAAAATCAGGGGTTGCCTAACACTGAAGCTTTCTTT. Translated: CASKNQGLPNTEAFF.

This chain connects TRBV2 to TRBJ2-3; 7 bases are shared with TRBD2. The CDR3 spans 13 residues. CDR1 and CDR2 (germline): SNHLY, FYNNEI. V dropped 11 bases and J dropped 5; count of bases not matched to a gene: 10. CDR3 DNA sequence: TGTGCCGCCAACCTGGGGAGGGGAGATACGCAGTATTTT. The encoded protein is CAANLGRGDTQYF.

The chain joins TRBV7-9 to TRBJ2-1, with 10 positions matching TRBD2. Trimming at V came to 6 bases and at J to 5 bases, leaving 4 bases not matched to a gene. CDR3 size: 14 residues. The germline gives CDR1 SEHNR, CDR2 FQNEAQ (reference sequence). In DNA, the CDR3 is TGTGCCAGCAGGCTAGCGGGAGTTCACAATGAGCAGTTCTTC. Its translation: CASRLAGVHNEQFF.

The chain is built from TRBV27 and TRBJ2-4; no firm D call. Germline values: CDR1 MNHEY, CDR2 SMNVEV (reference sequence). Trimming pared 5 bases from V and 0 bases from J, leaving 11 bases between. The CDR3 totals 15 residues. The CDR3 sequence: CASSRNTVAKNIQYF. CDR3 DNA: TGTGCCAGCAGTCGAAATACGGTAGCCAAAAACATTCAGTACTTC.

This clone was picked up many times. Other DNA sequences from this sample encode an identical CDR3 as well. The CDR3 sequence: CASSPGTQETQYF. In nucleotides, the CDR3 is TGTGCCAGCAGCCCAGGTACTCAAGAGACCCAGTACTTC. This rearrangement joins TRBV7-2 to TRBJ2-5; D is unresolved. Germline CDR1 reads SGHTA; CDR2 reads FQGNSA. CDR3 length equals 13 residues. V was cut by 5 bases and J by 2 bases, with 9 bases left in between.

The rearrangement links TRBV28 to TRBJ1-5, with D possibly TRBD1 on 6 matching bases. The CDR3 runs to 13 residues. The germline V and J ends were trimmed by 5 bases and 9 bases, with 14 bases remaining between them. CDR1 and CDR2 from the germline V gene are MDHEN and SYDVKM. The chain's CDR3 is CASSHRVPPPQHF. In DNA, the CDR3 is TGTGCCAGCAGTCACAGGGTCCCTCCGCCCCAGCATTTT.

The chain uses TRBV2 and TRBJ1-5; D unclear. V lost 6 bases, J lost 0 bases, and 12 bases lay in between. This CDR3 contains 15 residues. Per germline, CDR1 SNHLY and CDR2 FYNNEI. The DNA for the CDR3 is TGTGCCAGCAGGGCCGAGGGCGGTAGCAATCAGCCCCAGCATTTT. Translating gives CASRAEGGSNQPQHF. Full variable domain (rest looked up from reference TRBV2 and TRBJ1-5): EPEVTQTPSHQVTQMGQEVILRCVPISNHLYFYWYRQILGQKVEFLVSFYNNEISEKSEIFDDQFSVERPDGSNFTLKIRSTKLEDSAMYFCASRAEGGSNQPQHFGDGTRLSIL.

The table lists this clone with a count of one. The rearrangement joins TRBV7-2 to TRBJ2-7, with 7 positions matching TRBD2. V was pared by 3 bases and J by 3 bases, with 8 bases of the junction left unmatched. In germline, CDR1 is SGHTA, CDR2 FQGNSA. This CDR3 region has 15 residues. Here the CDR3 DNA reads TGTGCCAGCAGCTTGGGCGGGAGTTATTTCTACGAGCAGTACTTC. This codes for CASSLGGSYFYEQYF.